This T cell receptor (beta chain) was obtained from a study of CD8 T cells in Susac syndrome. General observations from the study: Detection of Susac-specific public clones gave around 15 in total CD8+ repertoires and about five in CD8+ TEMRA repertoires.

Roughly 0.5 to 1 ug RNA was reverse transcribed with random hexamers. TCRdb itself ran the immunoSEQ multiplex PCR reads through MiXCR, one entry per CDR3 protein. The table shows tens of thousands of distinct CDR3 sequences, with around 96% occurring only once. Note on this clonotype: What it binds is unknown.

There are 13 residues in the CDR3. Germline loops: CDR1 LNHDA, CDR2 SQIVND (reference sequence). Deletions cut 2 bases from V and 1 base from J, with 5 bases between. Through negative isolation, CD4+ and CD8+ T cells were obtained, while TEMRA cells were enriched using FACS. This TCR came from a human donor with Susac syndrome. The sample was CD8+ T cells from PBMCs. The genes are TRBV19 and TRBJ1-1; D call uncertain. In DNA form, the CDR3 reads TGTGCCAGTAGTATAATACAGAACACTGAAGCTTTCTTT. Amino acids: CASSIIQNTEAFF.